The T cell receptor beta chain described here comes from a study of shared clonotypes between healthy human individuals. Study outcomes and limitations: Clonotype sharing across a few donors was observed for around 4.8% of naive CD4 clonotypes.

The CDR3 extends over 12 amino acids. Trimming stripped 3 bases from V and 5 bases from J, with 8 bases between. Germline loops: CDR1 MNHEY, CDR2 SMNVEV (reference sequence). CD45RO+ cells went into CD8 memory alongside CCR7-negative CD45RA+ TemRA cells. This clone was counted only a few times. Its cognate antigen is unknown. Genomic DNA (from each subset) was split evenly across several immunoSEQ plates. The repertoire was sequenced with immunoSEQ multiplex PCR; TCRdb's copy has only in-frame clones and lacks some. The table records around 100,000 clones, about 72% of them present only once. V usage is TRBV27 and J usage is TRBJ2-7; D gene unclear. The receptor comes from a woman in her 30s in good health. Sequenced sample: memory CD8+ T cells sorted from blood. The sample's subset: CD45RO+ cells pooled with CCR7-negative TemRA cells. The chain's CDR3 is CASSFTAHEQYF. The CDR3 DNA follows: TGTGCCAGCAGTTTTACAGCCCACGAGCAGTACTTC.